A single sample gave rise to the 3 T cell receptor beta chains below, sequenced in a study of T cell clonality in common variable immunodeficiency. Whole-study results and caveats: In common variable immunodeficiency, TCR beta chains reportedly carried fewer deletions and N-nucleotide insertions.

Libraries were prepared by immunoSEQ multiplex PCR; TCRdb keeps only in-frame clonotypes and omits some of them. The counts give about 9,200 clones, none of them seen only once; approximately 4.3% is held by the top ten. No cognate antigen is known for these TCRs. The sequencing input was peripheral blood mononuclear cells. The receptors were gathered from a human donor with common variable immunodeficiency.

This clone was picked up many times. The CDR3 end lies 3 residues beyond the end of the read and is filled in from the germline J gene. The V and J genes are TRBV20-1 and TRBJ1-2; D might be TRBD1 (5 bases). The CDR3 extends over 13 amino acids. Germline V gene sequence: CDR1 DFQATT, CDR2 SNEGSKA (reference sequence). Incomplete CDR3 DNA: TGCAGTGCTCTCAAGGGGACTTCGGGGGGC. Translation: CSALKGTSGG. The CDR3 in its entirety is CSALKGTSGGYTF.

This clone was counted at least ten times. The CDR3 is cut off 3 residues early in the read; its end comes from the germline J gene. This chain connects TRBV18 to TRBJ2-3; D is unresolved. The length of the CDR3 is 15 residues. V was trimmed by 3 bases and J by 2 bases, leaving 12 bases between them. The germline V gene encodes CDR1 KGHSH and CDR2 LQKENI. This chain's CDR3 is CASSPNSPPTDTQYF. CDR3 DNA, as far as it was read: TGTGCCAGCTCACCCAACAGTCCCCCCACAGATACG. Filled out from reference TRBV18 and TRBJ2-3, the complete variable domain reads NAGVMQNPRHLVRRRGQEARLRCSPMKGHSHVYWYRQLPEEGLKFMVYLQKENIIDESGMPKERFSAEFPKEGPSILRIQQVVRGDSAAYFCASSPNSPPTDTQYFGPGTRLTVL.

This clone appeared many times. The CDR3 goes on 3 residues after the read ends, and that part is filled in from the germline J gene. The chain employs TRBV11-2 and TRBJ1-1; TRBD1 might be the D (6 bases). V was pared by 1 base and J by 0 bases, with 6 bases between. The length of the CDR3 is 14 residues. CDR1 and CDR2 (germline): SGHAT, FQNNGV. Incomplete CDR3 DNA: TGTGCCAGCAGCTTAGGACAGGTGAACACTGAA. Its translation is CASSLGQVNTE. The whole CDR3 protein is CASSLGQVNTEAFF. Supplemented by reference TRBV11-2 and TRBJ1-1, the full variable domain reads EAGVAQSPRYKIIEKRQSVAFWCNPISGHATLYWYQQILGQGPKLLIQFQNNGVVDDSQLPKDRFSAERLKGVDSTLKIQPAKLEDSAVYLCASSLGQVNTEAFFGQGTRLTVV.